The 9 T cell receptor beta chains below all came from one sample that was sequenced in a study of blood T cell repertoires in COVID-19. Sequencing was performed with immunoSEQ multiplex PCR; in TCRdb, only in-frame clones are kept and a portion is missing. Of about 250,000 clones detected, approximately 82% appear once; the ten largest clones hold about 5%. Source material: PBMCs or T cells enriched from blood (not recorded which). The receptors were gathered from a man in his forties who had been exposed to COVID-19.

This clone has a handful of counts. The V call is TRBV7-9, the J call TRBJ2-7; D gene uncertain. Germline CDR1 and CDR2: SEHNR and FQNEAQ (reference sequence). Deletions cut 2 bases from V and 2 bases from J, with 10 bases between. This CDR3 is built from 14 residues. The CDR3 loop is CASSLRAGPYEQYF. The CDR3 DNA is TGTGCCAGCAGCTTACGAGCAGGCCCCTACGAGCAGTACTTC.

Only a few counts were recorded for this clone. The V and J genes are TRBV30 and TRBJ1-2; possible D gene TRBD1, 6 bases. The V and J ends lost 4 bases and 8 bases respectively, with 14 bases between them. The CDR3 consists of 12 residues. Germline loops: CDR1 GTSNPN, CDR2 SVGIG (reference sequence). This CDR3 reads CAWTSAGEGYTF. The CDR3 region has the DNA TGTGCCTGGACCTCCGCAGGGGAGGGCTACACCTTC.

This chain joins TRBV11-3 and TRBJ2-7, with D possibly being TRBD1 (5 bases). V was shortened by 0 bases and J by 6 bases, with 6 bases between the two germline ends. The CDR3 has 12 amino acids. The germline V gene has CDR1 SGHNT and CDR2 YENEEA. CDR3 amino acids: CASSLEGVEQYF. In DNA, the CDR3 is TGTGCCAGCAGCTTAGAAGGGGTCGAGCAGTACTTC.

The chain is built from TRBV30 and TRBJ2-2; 7 bases are a match to TRBD1. The CDR3 has 15 amino acids. Per germline, CDR1 GTSNPN and CDR2 SVGIG (reference sequence). Trimming took 3 bases from V and 4 from J; bases not matched to a gene: 8. The CDR3 DNA reads as TGTGCCTGGAGGGGGGACAGTCTTAGCACCGGGGAGCTGTTTTTT. It translates to CAWRGDSLSTGELFF.

J is TRBJ2-7 and V is TRBV5-6; D might be TRBD2 (5 bases). V was trimmed by 5 bases and J by 3 bases, leaving 12 bases between them. Per germline, CDR1 SGHDT and CDR2 YYEEEE. The CDR3 runs to 13 residues. The CDR3 spells CASRETGNYEQYF. The CDR3 DNA reads as TGTGCCAGCAGAGAGACGGGAAACTACGAGCAGTACTTC.

This clone was counted a few times. The genes are TRBV10-2 and TRBJ2-2, with 10 bases aligning to TRBD1. This CDR3 spans 15 amino acids. V trimming: 7 bases; J trimming: 4 bases; junction bases outside the gene matches: 6. The germline gives CDR1 WSHSY, CDR2 SAAADI. CDR3: CASMGRTGGTGELFF. The CDR3, as DNA: TGCGCCAGCATGGGGAGGACAGGGGGCACCGGGGAGCTGTTTTTT.

This chain uses TRBV19 with TRBJ2-7, with D perhaps TRBD2 (6 bases). V was cut by 5 bases and J by 6 bases, with 8 bases left in between. Germline lookup yields CDR1 LNHDA and CDR2 SQIVND (reference sequence). CDR3 length: 11 residues. CDR3 loop: CASSLGGEQYF. CDR3 DNA sequence: TGTGCCAGTAGTTTGGGGGGCGAGCAGTACTTC.

This clone showed up just once. The chain has TRBV24-1 and TRBJ2-5; 8 nucleotides match TRBD1. Germline CDR1 reads KGHDR; CDR2 reads SFDVKD. The CDR3 covers 18 residues. V shed 1 base, J shed 2 bases, and the junction held 11 bases outside the gene matches. The CDR3, as DNA: TGTGCCACCAGTGATTTTCGGATCTCGACAGGGGAGCAAGAGACCCAGTACTTC. Its protein is CATSDFRISTGEQETQYF.

This clone was seen just once. V usage is TRBV25-1 and J usage is TRBJ2-1, with 9 positions matching TRBD2. J lost 11 bases, V lost 8 bases, and 7 bases had no gene match. The V gene's germline CDR1 is MGHDK and CDR2 SYGVNS. The CDR3 sequence is 12 residues long. DNA for the CDR3: TGTGCCAGCGGTCTACTAGCGGGTAAGCAGTTCTTC. Its translation: CASGLLAGKQFF.